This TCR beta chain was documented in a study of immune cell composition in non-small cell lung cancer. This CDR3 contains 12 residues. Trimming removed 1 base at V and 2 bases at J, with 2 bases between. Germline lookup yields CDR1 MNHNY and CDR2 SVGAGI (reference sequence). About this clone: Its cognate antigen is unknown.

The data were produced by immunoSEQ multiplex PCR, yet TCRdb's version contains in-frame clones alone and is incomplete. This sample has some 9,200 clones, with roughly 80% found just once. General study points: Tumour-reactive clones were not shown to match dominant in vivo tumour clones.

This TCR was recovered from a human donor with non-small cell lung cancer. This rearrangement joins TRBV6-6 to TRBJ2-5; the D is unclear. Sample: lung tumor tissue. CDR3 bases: TGTGCCAGCAGTTACTTACAAGAGACCCAGTACTTC. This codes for CASSYLQETQYF.